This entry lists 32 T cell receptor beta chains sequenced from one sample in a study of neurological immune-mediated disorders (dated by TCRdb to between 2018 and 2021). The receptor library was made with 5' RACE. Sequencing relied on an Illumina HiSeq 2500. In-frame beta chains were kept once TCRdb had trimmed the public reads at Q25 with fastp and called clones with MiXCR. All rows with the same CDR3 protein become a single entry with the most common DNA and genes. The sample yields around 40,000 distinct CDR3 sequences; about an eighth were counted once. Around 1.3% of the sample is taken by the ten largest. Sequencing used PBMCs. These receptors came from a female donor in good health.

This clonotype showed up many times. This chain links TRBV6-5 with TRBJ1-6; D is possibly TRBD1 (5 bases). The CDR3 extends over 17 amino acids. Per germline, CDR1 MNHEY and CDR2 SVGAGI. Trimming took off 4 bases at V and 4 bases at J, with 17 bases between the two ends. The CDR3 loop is CASSFRSGTGYNSPLHF. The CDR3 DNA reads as TGTGCCAGCAGTTTTAGATCCGGGACGGGTTATAATTCACCCCTCCACTTT.

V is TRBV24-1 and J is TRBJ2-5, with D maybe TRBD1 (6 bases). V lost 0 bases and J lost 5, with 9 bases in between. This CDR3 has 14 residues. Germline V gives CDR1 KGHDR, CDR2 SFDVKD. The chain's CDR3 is CATSDLGGGETQYF. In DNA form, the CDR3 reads TGTGCCACCAGTGATTTGGGGGGCGGGGAGACCCAGTACTTC.

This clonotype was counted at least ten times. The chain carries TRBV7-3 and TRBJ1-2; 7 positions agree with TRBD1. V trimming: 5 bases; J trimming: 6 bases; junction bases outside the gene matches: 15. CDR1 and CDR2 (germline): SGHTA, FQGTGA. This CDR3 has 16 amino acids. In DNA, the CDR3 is TGTGCCAGCAGCCCCGAGAAGACAGGGTTCGGGAATGGCTACACCTTC. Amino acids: CASSPEKTGFGNGYTF.

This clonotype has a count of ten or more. CDR3 coding DNA: TGCGCCAGCAGCCCGGATCGGGGGCGGGGCACTGAAGCTTTCTTT. Amino acids: CASSPDRGRGTEAFF. This chain connects TRBV5-1 to TRBJ1-1; a weak D match, TRBD1 (6 bases). The length of the CDR3 is 15 residues. V lost 4 bases and J 4 bases, leaving 17 bases between the germline ends. In germline, CDR1 is SGHRS, CDR2 YFSETQ. The variable domain in full, completed from reference TRBV5-1 and TRBJ1-1, reads KAGVTQTPRYLIKTRGQQVTLSCSPISGHRSVSWYQQTPGQGLQFLFEYFSETQRNKGNFPGRFSGRQFSNSRSEMNVSTLELGDSALYLCASSPDRGRGTEAFFGQGTRLTVV.

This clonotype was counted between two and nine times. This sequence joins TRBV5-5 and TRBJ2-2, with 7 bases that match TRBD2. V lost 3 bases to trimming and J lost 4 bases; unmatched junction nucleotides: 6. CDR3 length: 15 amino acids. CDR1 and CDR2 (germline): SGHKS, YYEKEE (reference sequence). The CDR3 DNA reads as TGTGCCAGCAGCTCCCGGGACTACATCACCGGGGAGCTGTTTTTT. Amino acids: CASSSRDYITGELFF.

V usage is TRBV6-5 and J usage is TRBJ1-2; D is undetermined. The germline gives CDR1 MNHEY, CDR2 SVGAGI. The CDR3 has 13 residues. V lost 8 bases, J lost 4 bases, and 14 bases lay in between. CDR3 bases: TGTGCCAGCCGTGCGGGGAAGGGCTATGGCTACACCTTC. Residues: CASRAGKGYGYTF.

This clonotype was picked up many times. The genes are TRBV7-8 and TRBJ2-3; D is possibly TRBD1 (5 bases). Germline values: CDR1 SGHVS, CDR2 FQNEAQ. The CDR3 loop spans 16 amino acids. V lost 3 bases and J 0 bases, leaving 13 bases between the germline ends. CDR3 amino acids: CASSLAETASTDTQYF. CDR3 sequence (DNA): TGTGCCAGCAGCTTGGCAGAGACAGCTAGCACAGATACGCAGTATTTT.

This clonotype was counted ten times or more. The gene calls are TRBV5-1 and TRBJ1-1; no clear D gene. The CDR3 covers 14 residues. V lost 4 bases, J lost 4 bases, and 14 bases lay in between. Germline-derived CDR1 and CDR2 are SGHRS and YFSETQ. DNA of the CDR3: TGCGCCAGCAGCCCACCTGCCGAGGGCACTGAAGCTTTCTTT. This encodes CASSPPAEGTEAFF.

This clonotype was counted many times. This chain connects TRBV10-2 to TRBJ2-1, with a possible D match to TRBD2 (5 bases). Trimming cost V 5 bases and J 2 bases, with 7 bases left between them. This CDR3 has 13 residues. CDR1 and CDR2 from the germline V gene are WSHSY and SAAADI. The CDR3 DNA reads TGCGCCAGCAGTCCCGGGGCCTACAATGAGCAGTTCTTC. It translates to CASSPGAYNEQFF.

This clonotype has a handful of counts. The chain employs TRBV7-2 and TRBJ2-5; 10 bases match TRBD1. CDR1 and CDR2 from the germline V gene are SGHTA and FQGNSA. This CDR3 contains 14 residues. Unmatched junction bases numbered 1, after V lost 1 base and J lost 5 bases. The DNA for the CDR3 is TGTGCCAGCAGCTTAGGACAGGGGGCGGAGACCCAGTACTTC. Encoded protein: CASSLGQGAETQYF.

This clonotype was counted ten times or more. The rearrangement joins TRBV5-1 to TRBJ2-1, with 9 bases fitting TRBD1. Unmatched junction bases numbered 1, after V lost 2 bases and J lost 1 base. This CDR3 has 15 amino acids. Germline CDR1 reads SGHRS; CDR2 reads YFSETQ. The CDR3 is CASSLQGASYNEQFF. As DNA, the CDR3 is TGCGCCAGCAGCTTACAGGGGGCGTCCTACAATGAGCAGTTCTTC.

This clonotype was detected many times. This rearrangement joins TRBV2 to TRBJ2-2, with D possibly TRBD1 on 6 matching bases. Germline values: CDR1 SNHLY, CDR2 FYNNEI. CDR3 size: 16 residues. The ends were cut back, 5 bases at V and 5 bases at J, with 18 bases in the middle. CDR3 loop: CASSLQGVLRTGELFF. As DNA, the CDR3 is TGTGCCAGCAGTTTACAGGGTGTCCTTAGGACCGGGGAGCTGTTTTTT.

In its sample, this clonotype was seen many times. CDR3 protein: CAISRGGRETQYF. In DNA, the CDR3 is TGTGCCATCAGTAGGGGGGGGCGAGAGACCCAGTACTTC. J is TRBJ2-5 and V is TRBV10-3; the D gene is possibly TRBD2 (7 bases). The germline CDR1 and CDR2 sequences are ENHRY and SYGVKD. The CDR3 has 13 residues. V was pared by 5 bases and J by 4 bases, with 11 bases between.

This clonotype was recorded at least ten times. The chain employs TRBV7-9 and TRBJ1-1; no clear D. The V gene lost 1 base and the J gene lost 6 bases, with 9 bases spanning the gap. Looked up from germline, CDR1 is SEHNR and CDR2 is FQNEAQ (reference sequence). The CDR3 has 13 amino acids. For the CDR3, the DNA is TGTGCCAGCAGCTTAGAAGGTGCAGCTGAAGCTTTCTTT. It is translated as CASSLEGAAEAFF.

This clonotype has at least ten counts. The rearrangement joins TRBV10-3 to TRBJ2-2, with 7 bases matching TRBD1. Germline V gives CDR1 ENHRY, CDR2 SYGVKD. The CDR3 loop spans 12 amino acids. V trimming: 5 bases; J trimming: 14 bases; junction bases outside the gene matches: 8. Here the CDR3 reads CAISPGTAALFF. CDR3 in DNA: TGTGCCATCAGTCCCGGGACAGCCGCTCTGTTTTTT.

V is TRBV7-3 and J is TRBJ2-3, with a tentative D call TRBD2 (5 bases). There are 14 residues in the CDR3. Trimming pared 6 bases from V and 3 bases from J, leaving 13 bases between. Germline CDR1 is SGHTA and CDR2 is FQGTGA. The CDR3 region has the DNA TGTGCCAGCAGGCTGGGGAGTGGGACAGATACGCAGTATTTT. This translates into CASRLGSGTDTQYF.

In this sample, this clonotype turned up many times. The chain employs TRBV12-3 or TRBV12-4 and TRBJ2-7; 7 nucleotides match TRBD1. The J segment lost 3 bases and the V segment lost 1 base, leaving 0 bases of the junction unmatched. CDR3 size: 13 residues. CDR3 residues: CASSLGQGYEQYF. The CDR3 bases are TGTGCCAGCAGTTTAGGACAGGGCTACGAGCAGTACTTC.

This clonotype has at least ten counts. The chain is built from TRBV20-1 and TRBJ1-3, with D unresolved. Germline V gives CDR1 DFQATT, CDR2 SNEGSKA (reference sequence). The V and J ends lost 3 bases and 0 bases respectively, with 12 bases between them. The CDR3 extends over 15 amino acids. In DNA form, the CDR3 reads TGCAGTGCTAGTATGGTCCCGGGCTCTGGAAACACCATATATTTT. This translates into CSASMVPGSGNTIYF.

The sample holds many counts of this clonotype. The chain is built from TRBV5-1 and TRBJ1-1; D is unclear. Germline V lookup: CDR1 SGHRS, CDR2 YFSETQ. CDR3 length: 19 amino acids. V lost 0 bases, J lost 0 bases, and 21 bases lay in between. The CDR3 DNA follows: TGCGCCAGCAGCTTGGTAAGAGCAGGCGGGTGGGCCATGAACACTGAAGCTTTCTTT. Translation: CASSLVRAGGWAMNTEAFF.

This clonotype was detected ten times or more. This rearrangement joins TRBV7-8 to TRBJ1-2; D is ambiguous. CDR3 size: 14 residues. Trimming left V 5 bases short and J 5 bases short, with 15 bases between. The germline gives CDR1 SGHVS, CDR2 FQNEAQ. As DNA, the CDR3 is TGTGCCAGCAGCGAGACAAGGCTAAAATATGGCTACACCTTC. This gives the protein CASSETRLKYGYTF.

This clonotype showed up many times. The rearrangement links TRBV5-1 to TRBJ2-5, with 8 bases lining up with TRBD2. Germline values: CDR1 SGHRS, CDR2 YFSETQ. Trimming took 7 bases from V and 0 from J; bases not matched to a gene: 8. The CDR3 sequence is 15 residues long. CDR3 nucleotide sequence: TGCGCCAGCGGCCTAAGCGGGAGTGACCAAGAGACCCAGTACTTC. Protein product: CASGLSGSDQETQYF. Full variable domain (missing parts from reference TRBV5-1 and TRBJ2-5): KAGVTQTPRYLIKTRGQQVTLSCSPISGHRSVSWYQQTPGQGLQFLFEYFSETQRNKGNFPGRFSGRQFSNSRSEMNVSTLELGDSALYLCASGLSGSDQETQYFGPGTRLLVL.

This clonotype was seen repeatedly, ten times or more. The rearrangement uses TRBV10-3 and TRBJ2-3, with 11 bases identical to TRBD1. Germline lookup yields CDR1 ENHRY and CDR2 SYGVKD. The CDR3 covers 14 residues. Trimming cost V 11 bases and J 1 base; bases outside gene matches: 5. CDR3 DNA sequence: TGTGCCTCGGGGGACAGGGGGGGCACAGATACGCAGTATTTT. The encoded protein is CASGDRGGTDTQYF.

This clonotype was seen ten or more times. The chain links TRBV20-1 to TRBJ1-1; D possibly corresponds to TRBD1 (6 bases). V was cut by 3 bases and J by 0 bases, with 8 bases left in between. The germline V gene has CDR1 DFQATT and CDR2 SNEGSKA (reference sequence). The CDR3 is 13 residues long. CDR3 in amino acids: CSARDRLNTEAFF. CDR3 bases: TGCAGTGCTAGGGACAGACTGAACACTGAAGCTTTCTTT.

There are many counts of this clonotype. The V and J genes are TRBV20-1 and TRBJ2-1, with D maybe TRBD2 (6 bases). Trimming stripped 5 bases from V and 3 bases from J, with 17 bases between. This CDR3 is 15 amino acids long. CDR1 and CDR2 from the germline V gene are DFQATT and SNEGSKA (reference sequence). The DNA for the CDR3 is TGCAGTGCTCCGTACTCGGGACTGTACTACAATGAGCAGTTCTTC. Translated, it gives CSAPYSGLYYNEQFF.

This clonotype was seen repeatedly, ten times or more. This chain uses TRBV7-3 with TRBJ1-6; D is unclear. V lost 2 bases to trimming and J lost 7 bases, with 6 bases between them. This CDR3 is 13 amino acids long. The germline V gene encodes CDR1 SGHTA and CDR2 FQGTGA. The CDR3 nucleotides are TGTGCCAGCAGCTTAGACAAGAATTCACCCCTCCACTTT. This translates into CASSLDKNSPLHF.

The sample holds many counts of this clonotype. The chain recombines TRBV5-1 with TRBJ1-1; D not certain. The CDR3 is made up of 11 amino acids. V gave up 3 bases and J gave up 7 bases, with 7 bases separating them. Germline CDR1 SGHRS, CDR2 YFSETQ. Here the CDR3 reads CASSSDLEAFF. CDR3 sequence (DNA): TGCGCCAGCAGCTCGGACCTTGAAGCTTTCTTT.

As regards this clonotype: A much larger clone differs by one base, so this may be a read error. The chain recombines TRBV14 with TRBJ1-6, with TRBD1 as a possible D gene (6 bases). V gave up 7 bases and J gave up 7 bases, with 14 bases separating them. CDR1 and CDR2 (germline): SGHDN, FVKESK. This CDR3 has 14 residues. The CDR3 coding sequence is TGTGCCAGCAAGGGACATGGGGACAATTCACCCCTCCACTTT. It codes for CASKGHGDNSPLHF.

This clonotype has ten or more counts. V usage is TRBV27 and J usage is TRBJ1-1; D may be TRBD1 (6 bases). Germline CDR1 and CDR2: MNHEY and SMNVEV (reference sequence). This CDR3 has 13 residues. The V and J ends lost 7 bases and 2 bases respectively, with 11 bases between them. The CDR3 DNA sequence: TGTGCCAGCACCCCGACAGGAAACACTGAAGCTTTCTTT. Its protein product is CASTPTGNTEAFF.

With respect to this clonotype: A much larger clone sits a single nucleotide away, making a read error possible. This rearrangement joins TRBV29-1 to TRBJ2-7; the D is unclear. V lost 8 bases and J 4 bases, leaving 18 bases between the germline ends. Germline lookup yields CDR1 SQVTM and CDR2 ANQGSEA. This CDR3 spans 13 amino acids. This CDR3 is CSFRVSNRYEQYF. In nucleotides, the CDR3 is TGCAGCTTTCGAGTTAGTAATCGATACGAGCAGTACTTC.

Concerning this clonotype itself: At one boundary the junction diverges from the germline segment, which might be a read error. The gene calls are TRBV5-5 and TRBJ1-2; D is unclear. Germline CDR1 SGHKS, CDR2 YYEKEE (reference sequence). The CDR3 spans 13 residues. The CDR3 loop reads CASSLQTKYGYTF. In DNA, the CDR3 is TGTGCCAGCAGCTTGCAGACTAAATATGGCTACACCTTC. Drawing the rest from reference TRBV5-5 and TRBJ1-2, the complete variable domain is DAGVTQSPTHLIKTRGQQVTLRCSPISGHKSVSWYQQVLGQGPQFIFQYYEKEERGRGNFPDRFSARQFPNYSSELNVNALLLGDSALYLCASSLQTKYGYTFGSGTRLTVV.

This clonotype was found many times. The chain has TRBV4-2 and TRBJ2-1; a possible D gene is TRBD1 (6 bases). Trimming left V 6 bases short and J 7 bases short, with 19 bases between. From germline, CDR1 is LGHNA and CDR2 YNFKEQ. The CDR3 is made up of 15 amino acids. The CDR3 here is CASRSQGEGQNEQFF. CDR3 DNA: TGTGCCAGCAGATCACAGGGCGAGGGGCAGAATGAGCAGTTCTTC.

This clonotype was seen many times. CDR3 sequence: CASRAGLVDTQYF. CDR3 nucleotide sequence: TGTGCCAGCAGGGCGGGGTTGGTGGATACGCAGTATTTT. This chain links TRBV6-2 or TRBV6-3 with TRBJ2-3, with a tentative D call TRBD2 (6 bases). V lost 6 bases and J 6 bases, leaving 13 bases between the germline ends. The CDR3 is made up of 13 amino acids. Germline V gives CDR1 MNHEY, CDR2 SVGEGT.